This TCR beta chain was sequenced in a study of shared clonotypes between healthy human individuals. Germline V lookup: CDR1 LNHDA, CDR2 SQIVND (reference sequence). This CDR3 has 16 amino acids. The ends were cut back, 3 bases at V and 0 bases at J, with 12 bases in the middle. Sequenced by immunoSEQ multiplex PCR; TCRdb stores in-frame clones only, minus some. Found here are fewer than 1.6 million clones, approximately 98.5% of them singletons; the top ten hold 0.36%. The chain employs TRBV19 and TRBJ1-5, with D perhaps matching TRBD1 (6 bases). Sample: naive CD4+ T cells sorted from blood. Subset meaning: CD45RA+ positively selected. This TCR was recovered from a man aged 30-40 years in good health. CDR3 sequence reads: CASSIRGRSSNQPQHF. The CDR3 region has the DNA TGTGCCAGTAGTATCAGGGGCAGAAGTAGCAATCAGCCCCAGCATTTT.